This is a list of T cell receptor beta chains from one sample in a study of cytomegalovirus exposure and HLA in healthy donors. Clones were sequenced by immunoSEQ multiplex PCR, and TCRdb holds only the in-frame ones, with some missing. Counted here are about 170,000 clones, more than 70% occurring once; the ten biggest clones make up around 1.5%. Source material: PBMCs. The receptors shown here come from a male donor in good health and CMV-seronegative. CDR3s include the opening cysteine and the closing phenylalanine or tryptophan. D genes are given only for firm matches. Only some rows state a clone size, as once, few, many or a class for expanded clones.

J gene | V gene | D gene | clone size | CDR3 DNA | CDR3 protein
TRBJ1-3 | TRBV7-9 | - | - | TGTGCCAGCAGCCGCACAGGGATGGGAAACACCATATATTTT | CASSRTGMGNTIYF
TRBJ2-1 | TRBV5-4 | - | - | TGTGCCAGCAGCTACAGCAATGAGCAGTTCTTC | CASSYSNEQFF
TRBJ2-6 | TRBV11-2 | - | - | TGTGCCAGCAGCTTATTACAGCCTGGGGCCAACGTCCTGACTTTC | CASSLLQPGANVLTF
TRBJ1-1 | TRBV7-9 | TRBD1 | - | TGTGCCAGCAGCTTAGAAGGGACAGGGCCTAACACTGAAGCTTTCTTT | CASSLEGTGPNTEAFF
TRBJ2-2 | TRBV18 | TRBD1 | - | TGTGCCAGCTCATTACGGACAGGGGGATCGGCCGGGGAGCTGTTTTTT | CASSLRTGGSAGELFF
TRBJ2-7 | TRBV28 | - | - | TGTGCCAGCAGTATTACTAGCTACGAGCAGTACTTC | CASSITSYEQYF
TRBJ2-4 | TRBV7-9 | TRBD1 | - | TGTTCCAGCAGCTTCGGGACAGGCTTGGGCAAAAACATTCAGTACTTC | CSSSFGTGLGKNIQYF
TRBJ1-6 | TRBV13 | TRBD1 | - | TGTGCCAGCAGCTCTACAGGGGAGGATTCACCCCTCCACTTT | CASSSTGEDSPLHF
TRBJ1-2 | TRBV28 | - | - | TGTGCCGCGCAGGGAAGTGGCTATGGCTACACCTTC | CAAQGSGYGYTF
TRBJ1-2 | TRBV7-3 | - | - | TGTGCCAGCAGCCAAGCCCCGGGACAAAACTATGGCTACACCTTC | CASSQAPGQNYGYTF
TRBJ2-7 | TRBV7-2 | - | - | TGTGCCAGCAGCCAAATAGCGATCTACGAGCAGTACTTC | CASSQIAIYEQYF
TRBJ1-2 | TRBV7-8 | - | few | TGTGCCAGCAGCTTAAATCCCCAGGCCCATTCCCCTAACTATGGCTACACCTTC | CASSLNPQAHSPNYGYTF
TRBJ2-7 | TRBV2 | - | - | TGTGCCAGCAGTCCCCTTAGCGAAACCTACGAGCAGTACTTC | CASSPLSETYEQYF
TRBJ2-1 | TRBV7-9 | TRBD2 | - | TGTGCCAGCAGCTACGGACTAGCGGGAAGGGATAATGGGCAGTTCTTC | CASSYGLAGRDNGQFF
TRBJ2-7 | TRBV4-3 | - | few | TGCGCCAGCAGTCAAGAGCAGAAGGCGGCATACGAGCAGTACTTC | CASSQEQKAAYEQYF
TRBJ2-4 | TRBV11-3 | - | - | TGTGCCAGCAGCTTAAATCATGGCAACATTCAGTACTTC | CASSLNHGNIQYF
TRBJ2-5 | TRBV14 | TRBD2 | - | TGTGCCAGCAGCCAAGGTGCCGGGAGGACCGAGACCCAGTACTTC | CASSQGAGRTETQYF
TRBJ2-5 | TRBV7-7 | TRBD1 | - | TGTGCCAGCACCAAAGGTGTAGAGGGGGCAAAGATTGGGGAGACCCAGTACTTC | CASTKGVEGAKIGETQYF
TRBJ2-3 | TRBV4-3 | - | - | TGCGCCAGCAGCCAAGAGAGTCGAGGTGGAGATACGCAGTATTTT | CASSQESRGGDTQYF
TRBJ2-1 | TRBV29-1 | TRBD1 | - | TGCAGCCTTGAAGGGACAGGGGGGAATGAGCAGTTCTTC | CSLEGTGGNEQFF
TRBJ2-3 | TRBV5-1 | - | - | TGCGCCAGCAGCCCCGCGAGTAGCACAGATACGCAGTATTTT | CASSPASSTDTQYF
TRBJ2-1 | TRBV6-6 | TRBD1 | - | TGTGCCAGCAGTTACCTGGGACAGACCTACAATGAGCAGTTCTTC | CASSYLGQTYNEQFF
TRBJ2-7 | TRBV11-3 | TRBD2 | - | TGTGCCAGCAGCTTAGCAAAACCCCGGACTAGCGTTGTGCGTTGGTGCGAGCAGTACTTC | CASSLAKPRTSVVRWCEQYF
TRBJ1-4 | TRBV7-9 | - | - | TGTTCCAGCAGCTTAGTTTCGGGGTCTGGTGAAAAACTGTTTTTT | CSSSLVSGSGEKLFF
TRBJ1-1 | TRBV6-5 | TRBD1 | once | TGTGCCAGCAGGGACAGGGGGCACACTGAAGCTTTCTTT | CASRDRGHTEAFF
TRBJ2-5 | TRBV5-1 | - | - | TGCGCCAGCAGCTTGGAGGGCGGGGGCGCACTGGGGACCCAGTACTTC | CASSLEGGGALGTQYF
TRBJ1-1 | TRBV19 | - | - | TGTGCTATTACATCCCCCGGACTGGGTAACACTGAAGCTTTCTTT | CAITSPGLGNTEAFF
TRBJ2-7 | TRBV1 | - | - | TGCACCAGCAGCCGCTACGCCCCGGGACAGGGAAACGAGCAGTACTTC | CTSSRYAPGQGNEQYF
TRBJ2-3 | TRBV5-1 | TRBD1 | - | TGCGCCAGCAGCTCCCGAGGATCAGACAGGGGATGGACAGATACGCAGTATTTT | CASSSRGSDRGWTDTQYF
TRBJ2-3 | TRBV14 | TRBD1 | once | TGTGCCAGCAGCCAATGGGACAGGCCCCGCACAGATACGCAGTATTTT | CASSQWDRPRTDTQYF
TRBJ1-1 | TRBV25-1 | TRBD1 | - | TGTGCCAGCAGTGACGGAGGAGGGGGCTACACTGAAGCTTTCTTT | CASSDGGGGYTEAFF
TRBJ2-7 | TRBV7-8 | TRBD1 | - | TGTGCCAGCAGCCTAGCCGGGACAGGCCGTTCAAGGTACTTC | CASSLAGTGRSRYF
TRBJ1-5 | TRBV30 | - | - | TGTGCCTGGAGTTGGGGAGGGGTCGGACAGCCCCAGCATTTT | CAWSWGGVGQPQHF
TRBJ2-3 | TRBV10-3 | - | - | TGTGCCATCAGTGTGTCTCTCTCCACAGATACGCAGTATTTT | CAISVSLSTDTQYF
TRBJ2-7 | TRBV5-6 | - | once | TGTGCCAGCAGCTTTGGCCAGGGAGGTTACGAGCAGTACTTC | CASSFGQGGYEQYF
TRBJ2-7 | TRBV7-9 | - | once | TGTTCCAGCAGCTTAGCCAACAGAGAGCAGTACTTC | CSSSLANREQYF
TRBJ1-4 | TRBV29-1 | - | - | TGCAGCGTCAACGCCGGAGGGACTAATGAAAAACTGTTTTTT | CSVNAGGTNEKLFF
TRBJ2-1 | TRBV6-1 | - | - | TGTGCCAGCAGTGAAATATTGCGGCCTAGGGGCAATGAGCAGTTCTTC | CASSEILRPRGNEQFF
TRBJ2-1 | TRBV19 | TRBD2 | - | TGTGCCAGTAGTATACTCGGCGGGAGCGCGTACAATGAGCAGTTCTTC | CASSILGGSAYNEQFF
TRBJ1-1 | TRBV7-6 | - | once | TGTGCCAGCAGCTTAGCCGCAGGGACTGAAGCTTTCTTT | CASSLAAGTEAFF
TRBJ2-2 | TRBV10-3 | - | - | TGTGCCATCAGTAGGGACAACCCCGGGGAGCTGTTTTTT | CAISRDNPGELFF
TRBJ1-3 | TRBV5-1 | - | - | TGCGCCAGCAGCCACACGACAGGTCACTCTGGAAACACCATATATTTT | CASSHTTGHSGNTIYF
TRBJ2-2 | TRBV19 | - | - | TGTGCCAGCCGGTATAGGCAGGGGCCCACCCCCGTGAACACCGGGGAGCTGTTTTTT | CASRYRQGPTPVNTGELFF
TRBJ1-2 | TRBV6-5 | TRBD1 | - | TGTGCCAGCAGTGAAGTGAACAGGGGGGACTACACCTTC | CASSEVNRGDYTF
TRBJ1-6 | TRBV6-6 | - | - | TGTGCCAGCAGTCCTCCCCCCGAGGAGTCACCCCTCCACTTT | CASSPPPEESPLHF